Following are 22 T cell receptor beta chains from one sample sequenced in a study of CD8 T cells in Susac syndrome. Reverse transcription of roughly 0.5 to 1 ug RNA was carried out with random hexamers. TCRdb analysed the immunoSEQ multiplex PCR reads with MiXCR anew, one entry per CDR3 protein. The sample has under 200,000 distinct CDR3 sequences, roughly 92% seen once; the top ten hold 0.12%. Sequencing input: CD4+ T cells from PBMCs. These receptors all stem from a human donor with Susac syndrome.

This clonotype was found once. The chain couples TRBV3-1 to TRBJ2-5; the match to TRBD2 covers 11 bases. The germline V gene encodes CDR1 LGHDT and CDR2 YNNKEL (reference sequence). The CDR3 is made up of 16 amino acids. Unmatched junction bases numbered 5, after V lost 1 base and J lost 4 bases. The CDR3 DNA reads TGTGCCAGCAGCCAAGGGGGACTAGCGGAGGGAGAGACCCAGTACTTC. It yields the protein CASSQGGLAEGETQYF.

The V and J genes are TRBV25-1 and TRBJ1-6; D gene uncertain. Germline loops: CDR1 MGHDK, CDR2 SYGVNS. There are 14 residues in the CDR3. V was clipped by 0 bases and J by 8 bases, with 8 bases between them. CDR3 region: CASSEYPRDSPLHF. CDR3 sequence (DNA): TGTGCCAGCAGTGAATACCCCCGGGATTCACCCCTCCACTTT.

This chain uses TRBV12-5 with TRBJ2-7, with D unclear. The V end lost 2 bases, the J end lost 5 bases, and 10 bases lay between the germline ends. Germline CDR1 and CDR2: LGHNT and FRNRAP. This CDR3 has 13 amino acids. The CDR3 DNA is TGTGCTAGTGGTTTGAGCTCCGGCCACGAGCAGTACTTC. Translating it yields CASGLSSGHEQYF.

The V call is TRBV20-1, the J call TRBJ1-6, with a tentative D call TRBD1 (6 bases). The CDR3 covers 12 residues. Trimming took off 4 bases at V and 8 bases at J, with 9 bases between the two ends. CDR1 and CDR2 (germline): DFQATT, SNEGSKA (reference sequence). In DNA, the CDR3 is TGCAGTGCTAAGTCAGGGGATTCACCCCTCCACTTT. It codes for CSAKSGDSPLHF.

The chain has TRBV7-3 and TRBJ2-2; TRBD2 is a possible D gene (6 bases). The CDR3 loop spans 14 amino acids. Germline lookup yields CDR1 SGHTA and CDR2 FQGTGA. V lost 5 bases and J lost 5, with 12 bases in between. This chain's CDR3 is CASSLRDSTGELFF. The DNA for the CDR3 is TGTGCCAGCAGCCTCCGGGACTCAACCGGGGAGCTGTTTTTT. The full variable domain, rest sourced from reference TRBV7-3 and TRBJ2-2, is GAGVSQTPSNKVTEKGKYVELRCDPISGHTALYWYRQSLGQGPEFLIYFQGTGAADDSGLPNDRFFAVRPEGSVSTLKIQRTERGDSAVYLCASSLRDSTGELFFGEGSRLTVL.

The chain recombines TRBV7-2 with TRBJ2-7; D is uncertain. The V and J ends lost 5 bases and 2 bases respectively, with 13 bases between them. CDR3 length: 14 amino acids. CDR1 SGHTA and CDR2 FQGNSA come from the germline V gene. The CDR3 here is CASSPEAYTYEQYF. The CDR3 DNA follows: TGTGCCAGCAGCCCCGAAGCGTATACCTACGAGCAGTACTTC.

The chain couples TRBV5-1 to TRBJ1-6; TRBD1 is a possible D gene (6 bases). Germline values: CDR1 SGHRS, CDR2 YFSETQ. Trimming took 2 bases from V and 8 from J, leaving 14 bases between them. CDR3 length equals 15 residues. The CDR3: CASSLWGPRDSPLHF. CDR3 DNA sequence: TGCGCCAGCAGCTTATGGGGGCCCAGGGATTCACCCCTCCACTTT.

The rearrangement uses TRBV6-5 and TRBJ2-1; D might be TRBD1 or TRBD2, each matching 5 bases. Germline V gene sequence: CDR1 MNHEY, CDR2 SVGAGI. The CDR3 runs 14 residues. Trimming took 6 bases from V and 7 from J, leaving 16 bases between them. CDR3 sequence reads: CASRTAGTTNEQFF. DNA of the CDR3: TGTGCCAGCAGGACGGCCGGGACCACTAATGAGCAGTTCTTC.

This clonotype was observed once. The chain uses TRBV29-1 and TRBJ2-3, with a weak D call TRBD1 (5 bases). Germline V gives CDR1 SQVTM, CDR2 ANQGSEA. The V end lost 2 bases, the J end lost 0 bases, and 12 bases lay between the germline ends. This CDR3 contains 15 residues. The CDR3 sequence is CSVERRQGSTDTQYF. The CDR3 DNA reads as TGCAGCGTTGAACGGCGGCAGGGAAGCACAGATACGCAGTATTTT.

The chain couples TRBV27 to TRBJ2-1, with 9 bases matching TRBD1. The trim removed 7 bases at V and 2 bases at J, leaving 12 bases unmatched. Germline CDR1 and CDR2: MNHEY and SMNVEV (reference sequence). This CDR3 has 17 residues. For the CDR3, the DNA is TGTGCCAGCATAGGTCCACGCCGGGACAGGGCCTACAATGAGCAGTTCTTC. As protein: CASIGPRRDRAYNEQFF.

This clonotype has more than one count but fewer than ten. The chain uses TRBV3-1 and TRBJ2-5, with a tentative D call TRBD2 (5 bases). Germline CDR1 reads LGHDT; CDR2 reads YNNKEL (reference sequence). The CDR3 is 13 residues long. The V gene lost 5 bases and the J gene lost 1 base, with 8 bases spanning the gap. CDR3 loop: CASSDRGQETQYF. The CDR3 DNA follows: TGTGCCAGCAGCGATCGGGGCCAAGAGACCCAGTACTTC.

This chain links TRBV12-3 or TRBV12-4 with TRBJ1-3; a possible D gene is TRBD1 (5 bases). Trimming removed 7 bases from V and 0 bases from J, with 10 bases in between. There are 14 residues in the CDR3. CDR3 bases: TGTGCCAGCACCCGACAGCGCTCTGGAAACACCATATATTTT. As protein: CASTRQRSGNTIYF.

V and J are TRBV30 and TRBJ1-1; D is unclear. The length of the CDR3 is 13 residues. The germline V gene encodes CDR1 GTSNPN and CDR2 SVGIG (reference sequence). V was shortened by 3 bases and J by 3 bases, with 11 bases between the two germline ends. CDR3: CAWSNLGDTEAFF. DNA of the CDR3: TGTGCCTGGAGCAACTTGGGAGACACTGAAGCTTTCTTT.

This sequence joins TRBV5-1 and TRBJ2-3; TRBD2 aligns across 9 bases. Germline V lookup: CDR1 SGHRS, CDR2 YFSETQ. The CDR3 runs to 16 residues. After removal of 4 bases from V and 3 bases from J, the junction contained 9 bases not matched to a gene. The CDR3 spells CASSATGTSSTDTQYF. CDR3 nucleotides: TGCGCCAGCAGCGCCACCGGGACTAGCAGTACAGATACGCAGTATTTT.

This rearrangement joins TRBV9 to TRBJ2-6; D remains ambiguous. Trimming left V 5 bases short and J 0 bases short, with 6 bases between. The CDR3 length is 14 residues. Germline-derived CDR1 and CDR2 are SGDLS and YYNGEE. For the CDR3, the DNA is TGTGCCAGCAGTAAACTCTCTGGGGCCAACGTCCTGACTTTC. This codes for CASSKLSGANVLTF.

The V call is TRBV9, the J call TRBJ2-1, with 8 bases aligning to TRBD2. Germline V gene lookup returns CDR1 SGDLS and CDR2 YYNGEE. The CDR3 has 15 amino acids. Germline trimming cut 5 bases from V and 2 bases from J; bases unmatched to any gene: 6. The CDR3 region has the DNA TGTGCCAGCAGTTCCGACGGGGGGGCCTACAATGAGCAGTTCTTC. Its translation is CASSSDGGAYNEQFF.

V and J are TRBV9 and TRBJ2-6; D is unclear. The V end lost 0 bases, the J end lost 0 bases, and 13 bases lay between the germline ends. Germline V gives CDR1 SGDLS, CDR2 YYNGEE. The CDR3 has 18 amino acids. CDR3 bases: TGTGCCAGCAGCGTAGCCTGGGGAACGAGCTCTGGGGCCAACGTCCTGACTTTC. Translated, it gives CASSVAWGTSSGANVLTF.

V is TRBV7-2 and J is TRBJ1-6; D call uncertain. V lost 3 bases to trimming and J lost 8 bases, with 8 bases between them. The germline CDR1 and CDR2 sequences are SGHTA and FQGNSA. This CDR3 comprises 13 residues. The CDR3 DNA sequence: TGTGCCAGCAGCTTTAACGGGGATTCACCCCTCCACTTT. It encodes CASSFNGDSPLHF. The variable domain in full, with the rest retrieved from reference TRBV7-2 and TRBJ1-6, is GAGVSQSPSNKVTEKGKDVELRCDPISGHTALYWYRQSLGQGLEFLIYFQGNSAPDKSGLPSDRFSAERTGGSVSTLTIQRTQQEDSAVYLCASSFNGDSPLHFGNGTRLTVT.

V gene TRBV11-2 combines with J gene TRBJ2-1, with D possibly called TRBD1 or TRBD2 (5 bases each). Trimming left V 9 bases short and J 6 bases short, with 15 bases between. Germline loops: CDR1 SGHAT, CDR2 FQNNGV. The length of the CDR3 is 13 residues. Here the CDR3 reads CASSGTVSNEQFF. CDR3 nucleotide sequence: TGTGCCAGTTCCGGGACCGTCTCCAATGAGCAGTTCTTC.

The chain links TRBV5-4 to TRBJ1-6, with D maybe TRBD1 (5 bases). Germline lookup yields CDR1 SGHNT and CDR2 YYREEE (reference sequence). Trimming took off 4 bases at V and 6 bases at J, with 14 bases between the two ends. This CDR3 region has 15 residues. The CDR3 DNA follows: TGTGCCAGCAGCCTTTCCCGGGACCTTAATTCACCCCTCCACTTT. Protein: CASSLSRDLNSPLHF.

This CDR3 reads CSARDNIEGETQYF. CDR3 DNA sequence: TGCAGTGCTAGAGACAACATAGAGGGGGAGACCCAGTACTTC. This rearrangement joins TRBV20-1 to TRBJ2-5, with D tentatively TRBD1 or TRBD2 (5 bases each). The CDR3 spans 14 residues. Germline values: CDR1 DFQATT, CDR2 SNEGSKA (reference sequence). The V gene lost 0 bases and the J gene lost 5 bases, with 13 bases spanning the gap.

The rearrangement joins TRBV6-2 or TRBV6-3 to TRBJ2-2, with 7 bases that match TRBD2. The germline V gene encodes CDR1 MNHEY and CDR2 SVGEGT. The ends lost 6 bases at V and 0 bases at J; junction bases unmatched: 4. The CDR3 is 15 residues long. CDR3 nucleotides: TGTGCCAGCAGGCCGGGGGGTACGAACACCGGGGAGCTGTTTTTT. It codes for CASRPGGTNTGELFF.